This T cell receptor beta chain was retrieved from a study of CD8+ T cells in alopecia areata. Extraction and reverse transcription of RNA yielded cDNA as the sequencing template. The data were produced by immunoSEQ multiplex PCR, yet TCRdb's version contains in-frame clones alone and is incomplete. Among roughly 120,000 clones listed, about 50% were seen once. The treatment was: oral pan-JAK inhibitor, 5-10 mg twice daily. Germline CDR1 and CDR2: SQVTM and ANQGSEA. V lost 3 bases to trimming and J lost 7 bases, with 12 bases between them. This CDR3 region has 12 residues. In this sample, this clone turned up a few times.

The V call is TRBV29-1, the J call TRBJ1-2; tentatively, D is TRBD1 (5 bases). The TCR sequence derives from a human donor with alopecia areata. This sample comprised CD4+ T cells sorted from blood, obtained at week 4, from a patient treated with tofacitinib. The CDR3, as DNA: TGCAGCGTTGACAGGGCGGGCGTTGGCTACACCTTC. Its protein is CSVDRAGVGYTF.